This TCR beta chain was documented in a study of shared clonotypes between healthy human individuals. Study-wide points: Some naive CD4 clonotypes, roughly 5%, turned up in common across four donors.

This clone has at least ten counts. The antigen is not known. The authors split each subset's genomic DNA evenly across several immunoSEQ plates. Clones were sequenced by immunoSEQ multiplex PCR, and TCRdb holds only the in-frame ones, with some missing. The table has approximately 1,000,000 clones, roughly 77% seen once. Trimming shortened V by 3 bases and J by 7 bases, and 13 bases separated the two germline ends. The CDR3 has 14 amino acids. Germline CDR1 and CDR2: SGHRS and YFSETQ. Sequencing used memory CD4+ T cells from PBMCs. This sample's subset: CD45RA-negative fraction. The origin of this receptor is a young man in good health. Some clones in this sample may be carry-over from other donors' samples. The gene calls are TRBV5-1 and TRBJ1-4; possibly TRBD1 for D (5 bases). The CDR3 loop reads CASSYGRVTEKLFF. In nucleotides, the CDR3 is TGCGCCAGCAGCTATGGCAGGGTGACTGAAAAACTGTTTTTT.